The clone carrying this T cell receptor (beta chain) is categorized as medium-sized (0.01 to 0.1%). The antigen remains undetermined. Molecular barcoded adaptors covering alpha/delta and beta/gamma chains were used on about 0.4 ug RNA. A single record per CDR3 protein comes from TCRdb applying MiXCR to the reads. Of 5,000 or so distinct CDR3 sequences listed, roughly 20% are singletons. This sample was included in a study of read filtering for tumor transcriptome and immune sequencing. Turning to the study itself: Among patients, 17 to 20 were male and some 15 female, aged about 40 to 90 (mean about 70).

Study findings and constraints: Correlation between methods rose after single-read clonotypes were removed. This fraction held mixed bone marrow immune cells after CD138-negative sorting.

Trimming cost V 4 bases and J 0 bases; bases outside gene matches: 9. Germline assignment: CDR1 SGHRS and CDR2 YFSETQ. The length of the CDR3 is 16 residues. Bone marrow was sampled from every patient at the time of active disease. The clonotype comes from a donor at least 40 years old with multiple myeloma. The genes are TRBV5-1 and TRBJ2-7, with TRBD1 matching over 8 bases. The sequencing input was a population of CD138-negative cells sorted from bone marrow. The chain's CDR3 is CASSLTGQGSSYEQYF. The CDR3 DNA follows: TGCGCCAGCAGCCTAACAGGACAGGGTAGCTCCTACGAGCAGTACTTC. Drawing the rest from reference TRBV5-1 and TRBJ2-7, the complete variable domain is KAGVTQTPRYLIKTRGQQVTLSCSPISGHRSVSWYQQTPGQGLQFLFEYFSETQRNKGNFPGRFSGRQFSNSRSEMNVSTLELGDSALYLCASSLTGQGSSYEQYFGPGTRLTVT.